This record looks at one TCR beta chain sequence and its context. It may be a read error: a sequence one base away is much more abundant. This specimen belongs to a study of blood T cell repertoires in COVID-19. Overall study: The United States, Italy and Spain supplied acute and convalescent COVID-19 samples.

The table came from immunoSEQ multiplex PCR; TCRdb's copy has only in-frame clones and leaves some out. The data show roughly 670,000 clones, 80% to 90% seen once. This CDR3 comprises 13 residues. CDR1 and CDR2 from the germline V gene are MNHEY and SVGAGI. Trimming removed 5 bases from V and 1 base from J, with 8 bases in between. The chain carries TRBV6-5 and TRBJ1-1; TRBD1 is a possible D gene (5 bases). This TCR was recovered from a woman in her late teens or twenties with acute or convalescent COVID-19. Sample: peripheral blood. Written as DNA, the CDR3 is TGTGCCAGCAGTCCGACAGAGAACACTGAAGCTTTCTTT. Its protein is CASSPTENTEAFF.